This TCR beta chain was sequenced during a study of cytomegalovirus exposure and HLA in healthy donors (dated 2017 in TCRdb). Study-wide context: An earlier analysis of 587 of the donors reported over 250 Gb of sequence data and some 110 million unique TCR beta sequences obtained from about 200 million T cells. Around 300 gigabases of sequencing data and tens of millions of unique TCR sequences were included in an early release covering about 600 HLA-typed donors. Among the roughly 400 genotyped donors, around 79% belonged to the genetic ancestry cluster associated with self-reported Caucasian donors. The aim of the study was to test whether cataloging public T cell receptors could identify signatures of past pathogen exposure. The T cell repertoires of around 730 subjects were profiled by immunosequencing and related to cytomegalovirus serostatus. A separate validation cohort of 100 to 150 different subjects was used in addition to the approximately 700-subject first cohort. To predict cytomegalovirus infection status, the study brought together high-throughput TCR immunosequencing, statistical association of individual TCRs with disease status, and machine learning. A later analysis re-examined previously published TCR beta repertoires from roughly 720 donors and added high-resolution HLA genotyping to investigate patterns of TCR occurrence. Rather than using new phenotypic data, the later analysis identified candidate immune exposures from TCR beta sequences and from how often those sequences occurred across donors. To decide whether each TCR beta V gene segment behaved as functional or pseudogenic, an earlier analysis of fewer than 750 of the donors relied on high-throughput TCR beta sequencing. Donor age, sex, ethnicity and CMV serostatus were collected together with the repertoire data. A later genetic analysis took genome-wide SNP genotypes for about 55% of the roughly 670 donors and used that subset as a discovery cohort. Every discovery cohort repertoire had been produced on one sequencing platform. HLA typing included class I and class II loci at four-digit resolution. The number of typed donors differed by locus: about 620-640 for A, B, C, DRB1 and DQB1; 500 to 550 for DQA1; some 610 for DPA1; and about 450 for DPB1. Because of strong linkage in the cohort, a handful of DR-DQ haplotypes were treated as single units for association and clustering. Across approximately 400 genotyped donors of the cohort, an average of roughly 230,000 unique TCR beta nucleotide sequences per donor were sequenced, and approximately 17% of those sequences were non-productive. Overall study results and their limits: Presence/absence analyses assumed roughly uniform sequencing depth across donors, an assumption that may not hold. Some IMGT-functional V segments, including TRBV6-2 and TRBV6-3, could not be told apart with the 87-base-pair reads, so those segments were excluded. Broadly in line with IMGT annotations, most TCR beta V segments showed up in productive rearrangements about 90% or about 30% of the time in an earlier analysis of approximately 640 of the donors. In vitro tests confirmed that a few of the cytomegalovirus-associated TCR beta chains recognize cytomegalovirus antigens. This cohort had only TCR beta chains sequenced, and the lack of alpha or paired-chain data limited which features could be detected. According to a later analysis, most CMV-associated TCR beta chains appeared to be HLA-restricted, and the HLA associations seemed to be driven largely by CMV exposure. Compared with equally common non-associated chains, HLA-associated TCR beta chains in a later analysis were more clonally expanded and had lower generation probabilities. A group of highly shared sequence variants was considered likely to be a technical artifact of the sequencing pipeline. In a later analysis, TCR association rates were found to vary across HLA loci, with the most associated TCRs seen for DRB1 alleles and the fewest for HLA-C alleles. Across donors, most TCR sequences were observed very rarely, whereas some public TCRs were present in many individuals. The authors suggested that the approach could potentially be generalized to other disease states and immunological phenotypes. In both the original and validation cohorts, the classifier was reported to diagnose cytomegalovirus status with high specificity and sensitivity. When HLA alleles, especially DR and DQ, strongly co-occurred, TCR associations were difficult to assign to individual alleles. Compared with the roughly 670-donor mean, donors in an Asian-associated ancestry cluster had fewer N-insertions in productive TCRs, according to a later genetic analysis. V-gene and J-gene trimming of TCR beta chains was associated with a missense DCLRE1C variant in a later genetic analysis, and the association was replicated in an independent cohort. A later analysis associated 15,000 or so TCR beta sequences with specific HLA alleles at a false discovery rate of 0.05. A further reported finding was that TCR beta sequences accurately predicted the HLA-A and HLA-B alleles for most subjects in the first cohort. In a later analysis, several top co-occurrence clusters were reported to appear linked to parvovirus B19, influenza, CMV and Epstein-Barr virus. HLA typing was unavailable for some donors at each locus, so association tests used only the typed subset. The study gave a list of under 200 TCR beta chains associated with cytomegalovirus. For the cohort, immune exposure information was limited to CMV serostatus. Approximately 18 rarely observed V segments, including chromosome 9 orphons, were excluded from the earlier analysis of several hundred of the donors because counts were too low. Correlated functional status among segregating V segments might be attributable to linkage disequilibrium, but an unknown experimental factor could not be ruled out.

Libraries came from the immunoSEQ multiplex PCR assay. A mixture of 60 forward primers for TCR Vbeta segments and 13 reverse primers for TCR Jbeta segments was used in the multiplex PCR. Amplification of the CDR3 region of rearranged TCR beta genes was performed with a multiplex PCR assay on genomic DNA. The amplified TCR beta libraries were sequenced on the Illumina HiSeq System as 87-base-pair reads. From the authors' description of their analysis: A later analysis counted some 80 million unique TCR beta chains across the 650 to 800 repertoires, and roughly 11 million of these chains were shared by at least two donors. Raw reads were error-corrected and collapsed into unique sequences by a nearest-neighbor algorithm in which closely related sequences were merged to remove PCR and sequencing errors. To assign V, D and J gene segments, CDR3 sequences were aligned to IMGT reference sequences. For a sequence to be retained, a match of at least six nucleotides was required to both a V gene segment and a J gene segment. A rearrangement counted as productive if the CDR3 had no stop codons and remained in frame with V and J, and every other rearrangement counted as non-productive. CDR3 was defined according to IMGT convention as the region running from the second conserved V-encoded cysteine to the conserved J-encoded phenylalanine. Sequences without an unambiguous match to a single V gene segment were excluded from the earlier analysis of several hundred of the donors. An earlier analysis of a few hundred of the donors called V segments functional above 56.7% productive rearrangements and segregating when the between-donor standard deviation exceeded 5%. To diagnose cytomegalovirus status from the catalog of TCR beta chain sequences, a statistical classification framework was built. V and J gene assignment, in a later analysis, came from comparing TCR nucleotide sequences with IMGT/GENE-DB human TR gene sequences. The TCRdist pipeline was used in a later analysis to assign CDR3 sequences and most-parsimonious VDJ recombination scenarios. A later analysis defined each TCR beta chain by its CDR3 amino acid sequence plus V-gene family, and excluded reads lacking a unique V-gene family. In a later analysis, around 600 highly shared, low-generation-probability nucleotide sequences were removed to address suspected cross-contamination and a sequencing artifact. In a later analysis, a clonal expansion index was calculated for each public chain from normalized within-repertoire ranks of inferred template counts. A later analysis computed generation probabilities with a VDJ recombination model fitted to out-of-frame rearrangements, and checked the results against IGoR. Hypergeometric tests were used in a later analysis to score TCR-TCR, TCR-HLA and TCR-CMV co-occurrence, with a repertoire-size bias correction applied to the TCR pairs. In a later analysis, false discovery rates were estimated by permuting HLA or CMV assignments 20 times. In a later analysis, co-occurring TCRs were grouped using DBSCAN, with TCRdist sequence similarity added in when clustering inside HLA-allele-positive subsets. Co-occurrence clustering excluded repertoires with fewer than 30,000 or more than 120,000 public chains, plus five with anomalous nucleotide sharing. TCRdb mirrors the immuneACCESS table, restricted to in-frame sequences. Some clones are absent from its copies; in checked studies, under half trace to an unresolved V gene, and the reason for the others is unknown. From that table come the V and J calls and clone size; the DNA was used to work out D and trimming. Recorded for this sample are over 85,000 clones; about 83% of them occurred a single time. The ten biggest clones cover approximately 4% of the sample.

Points on this clone: The specificity of this receptor is unknown. The sample holds no much larger clone one base away, and base qualities are not on file.

The CDR3 sequence holds 12 residues, the cysteine and phenylalanine included. Only the CDR3 region is kept as DNA, spanning 36 bases read in frame from base 1. The V end loses 4 bases and the J end loses 11 bases, and a stretch of 14 bases separates them. Looking up the germline V gene yields CDR1 SGHAT and CDR2 FQNNGV. The cohort consisted of 650 to 850 healthy bone marrow donors. All cohort members were sampled while nominally healthy, although unrecorded immune exposures were likely present. The donor tested CMV seropositive, placing the donor among the 290 or so seropositive members of the cohort. Each donor provided a peripheral blood sample, and peripheral blood mononuclear cells were used for TCR beta sequencing. The Qiagen DNeasy Blood Extraction Kit was used to extract genomic DNA from the blood cell samples.

Sequenced: PBMCs. The sequence was obtained from a female donor in good health and CMV-seropositive. Recombination linked TRBV11-2 to TRBJ1-1; the best D guess is TRBD1, with 6 bases matching. Here is the DNA: TGTGCCAGCAGCTCCCTAGGGGGGGTTGCTTTCTTT. Protein translation: CASSSLGGVAFF. With all but the CDR3 taken from the reference TRBV11-2 and TRBJ1-1 genes, the full variable domain is: EAGVAQSPRYKIIEKRQSVAFWCNPISGHATLYWYQQILGQGPKLLIQFQNNGVVDDSQLPKDRFSAERLKGVDSTLKIQPAKLEDSAVYLCASSSLGGVAFFGQGTRLTVV.